One sample yielded the 15 T cell receptor beta chains listed below, sequenced in a study of shared clonotypes between healthy human individuals. Sequencing used immunoSEQ multiplex PCR; TCRdb keeps in-frame clones, though not all of them. The data show roughly 1,000,000 clones, about 84% seen once. Sequencing input: memory CD4+ T cells from PBMCs. The subset: CD45RA-negative fraction. These TCRs come from a young man in good health. Some clones in this sample may be carry-over from other donors' samples.

The chain combines TRBV6-6 with TRBJ1-2, with D perhaps matching TRBD1 (6 bases). This CDR3 spans 13 amino acids. V was clipped by 6 bases and J by 3 bases, with 11 bases between them. CDR1 and CDR2 (germline): MNHNY, SVGAGI (reference sequence). The CDR3 DNA reads as TGTGCCAGCAGATCACAGGGAGACTATGGCTACACCTTC. Its translation is CASRSQGDYGYTF.

V and J are TRBV29-1 and TRBJ2-5, with 8 bases identical to TRBD1. Trimming at V came to 4 bases and at J to 5 bases, leaving 6 bases not matched to a gene. The germline CDR1 and CDR2 sequences are SQVTM and ANQGSEA. This CDR3 is built from 13 residues. The CDR3 loop is CSVVVSGGETQYF. The CDR3 nucleotides read TGCAGCGTTGTCGTTTCAGGGGGCGAGACCCAGTACTTC.

This rearrangement joins TRBV5-1 to TRBJ2-7, with 9 bases lining up with TRBD1. Trimming removed 2 bases from V and 7 bases from J; junction bases left unmatched: 10. The germline CDR1 and CDR2 sequences are SGHRS and YFSETQ. CDR3 size: 15 residues. CDR3 amino acids: CASSFSGQGSGEQYF. The CDR3 region has the DNA TGCGCCAGCAGCTTCTCGGGACAGGGTTCAGGGGAGCAGTACTTC.

V gene TRBV10-3 combines with J gene TRBJ2-7, with D hard to call. The V gene's germline CDR1 is ENHRY and CDR2 SYGVKD. The V gene lost 8 bases and the J gene lost 1 base, with 15 bases spanning the gap. The CDR3 sequence is 14 residues long. CDR3 nucleotides: TGTGCCATCCCTTTTGGTCGATCATCCTACGAGCAGTACTTC. Translation: CAIPFGRSSYEQYF.

The J gene is TRBJ2-1, the V gene TRBV23-1; perhaps TRBD2 as D (5 bases). TRBV23-1 is noted as an ORF with a role that remains uncertain. Trimming left V 3 bases short and J 5 bases short, with 11 bases between. The CDR3 totals 14 residues. The DNA for the CDR3 is TGCGCCAGCAGTCAGAGGGCGCGAAACAATGAGCAGTTCTTC. This codes for CASSQRARNNEQFF.

This rearrangement joins TRBV6-6 to TRBJ1-4; no reliable D call. There are 14 residues in the CDR3. Germline V CDR1 and CDR2: MNHNY, SVGAGI (reference sequence). The V gene lost 2 bases and the J gene lost 5 bases, with 9 bases spanning the gap. CDR3 sequence reads: CASSYGSLNEKLFF. In nucleotides, the CDR3 is TGTGCCAGCAGTTACGGCAGCCTGAATGAAAAACTGTTTTTT.

The rearrangement links TRBV18 to TRBJ2-7; D is unclear. This CDR3 region has 16 residues. V was trimmed by 3 bases and J by 6 bases, leaving 21 bases between them. Per germline, CDR1 KGHSH and CDR2 LQKENI. CDR3 nucleotide sequence: TGTGCCAGCTCACCCCGAACGTGGCATTCGTTAGGCGAGCAGTACTTC. The encoded protein is CASSPRTWHSLGEQYF.

This chain joins TRBV28 and TRBJ2-2; D unclear. Trimming removed 5 bases from V and 0 bases from J, with 4 bases in between. Germline CDR1 and CDR2: MDHEN and SYDVKM. The CDR3 runs to 13 residues. The CDR3 region is CASSQANTGELFF. CDR3 DNA sequence: TGTGCCAGCAGTCAGGCGAACACCGGGGAGCTGTTTTTT. Based on the CDR3 plus reference TRBV28 and TRBJ2-2, the full variable domain is DVKVTQSSRYLVKRTGEKVFLECVQDMDHENMFWYRQDPGLGLRLIYFSYDVKMKEKGDIPEGYSVSREKKERFSLILESASTNQTSMYLCASSQANTGELFFGEGSRLTVL.

A remark on this clone: A single base separates this from a much larger clone, so it may be a read error. The chain couples TRBV5-4 to TRBJ2-2; 9 bases match TRBD2. After removal of 2 bases from V and 6 bases from J, the junction contained 2 bases not matched to a gene. The CDR3 sequence is 14 residues long. Germline CDR1 and CDR2: SGHNT and YYREEE (reference sequence). The CDR3 protein is CASSLLAGAGELFF. For the CDR3, the DNA is TGTGCCAGCAGCTTACTAGCGGGTGCCGGGGAGCTGTTTTTT. Looking up the rest from reference TRBV5-4 and TRBJ2-2 gives the full variable domain: ETGVTQSPTHLIKTRGQQVTLRCSSQSGHNTVSWYQQALGQGPQFIFQYYREEENGRGNFPPRFSGLQFPNYSSELNVNALELDDSALYLCASSLLAGAGELFFGEGSRLTVL.

Comment on this clone: The sample carries other DNA sequences with the same CDR3. The chain recombines TRBV2 with TRBJ2-5; 14 bases agree with TRBD2. Germline CDR1 reads SNHLY; CDR2 reads FYNNEI. The junction had 0 bases not matched to a gene; V was cut back by 1 base and J by 2 bases. There are 16 residues in the CDR3. In DNA, the CDR3 is TGTGCCAGCAGTGAAGGACTAGCGGGAGGGCAAGAGACCCAGTACTTC. This sequence encodes CASSEGLAGGQETQYF.

The chain joins TRBV6-5 to TRBJ1-4; D unresolved. The CDR3 has 13 residues. Germline CDR1 reads MNHEY; CDR2 reads SVGAGI. Trimming pared 5 bases from V and 14 bases from J, leaving 18 bases between. This chain's CDR3 is CASSLDLDRGLFF. CDR3 bases: TGTGCCAGCAGTCTCGACTTAGACCGGGGTCTGTTTTTT.

This clone has a handful of counts. V usage is TRBV10-3 and J usage is TRBJ1-3; D call uncertain. The CDR3 loop spans 19 amino acids. V was shortened by 2 bases and J by 1 base, with 21 bases between the two germline ends. Germline loops: CDR1 ENHRY, CDR2 SYGVKD. The DNA of the CDR3 is TGTGCCATCAGTGAGCCCCCGGGTAGGGCGTCGGGGTCTGGAAACACCATATATTTT. Translation: CAISEPPGRASGSGNTIYF.

This rearrangement joins TRBV11-1 to TRBJ1-1; D may be TRBD1 (5 bases). This CDR3 is 15 amino acids long. Germline CDR1 and CDR2: SGHAT and FQDESV (reference sequence). The V end was cut by 3 bases, the J end by 8 bases, with 19 bases between. The CDR3 DNA reads as TGTGCCAGCAGCTTGACCGGGGCTGGGGGGATCGAAGCTTTCTTT. Its protein is CASSLTGAGGIEAFF.

This clone came up once. The chain combines TRBV19 with TRBJ2-5; weak D call: TRBD1 (7 bases). Germline V gives CDR1 LNHDA, CDR2 SQIVND (reference sequence). The CDR3 spans 14 residues. V gave up 10 bases and J gave up 4 bases, with 19 bases separating them. CDR3: CATKTGPEGETQYF. As DNA, the CDR3 is TGTGCCACGAAGACAGGGCCGGAGGGAGAGACCCAGTACTTC.

The chain combines TRBV5-1 with TRBJ2-2; D ambiguous. The V end lost 0 bases, the J end lost 6 bases, and 12 bases lay between the germline ends. CDR1 and CDR2 (germline): SGHRS, YFSETQ. This CDR3 has 15 amino acids. CDR3 sequence: CASSLAVGRSGELFF. CDR3 sequence (DNA): TGCGCCAGCAGCTTGGCGGTAGGTCGTTCCGGGGAGCTGTTTTTT.